Sequencing of this TCR beta chain was carried out in a study of monozygotic twins with inflammatory bowel disease. With the 5' RACE reads reprocessed, TCRdb shows one record per CDR3 protein and no DNA. Seen in this sample are around 450,000 distinct CDR3 sequences; the ten most common clones hold roughly 2.2%. For every donor, one blood sample of roughly 2.6 ml was drawn. From germline, CDR1 is MNHEY and CDR2 SMNVEV (reference sequence). CDR3 length equals 15 residues. Specimen: blood. The clonotype originates from a human donor with ulcerative colitis or Crohn's disease, or a healthy co-twin of an affected twin (not recorded which). This chain connects TRBV27 to TRBJ1-2; TCRdb lists TRBD1, though no DNA is available to test this call. The CDR3 loop is CASSRTGTGDYGYTF.